Listed below are T cell receptor beta chains from one sample, sequenced in a study of blood T cell repertoires in COVID-19. Some clones are missing from TCRdb's copy, which holds only in-frame ones; the method was immunoSEQ multiplex PCR. The table lists about 30,000 clones, roughly 84% of them singletons. Sequencing input: peripheral blood. The source of these receptors is a human donor in a cohort sampled during active COVID-19. Each CDR3 is given with its conserved first and last residue. Each record gives: clone size, J gene, V gene, CDR3 protein. Clone size is not always given. Where it is, it says once, few, many or a class for expanded clones.

size: -
J: TRBJ2-7
V: TRBV28
CDR3: CASSSSGGRYEQYF

size: -
J: TRBJ1-2
V: TRBV10-1
CDR3: CASIQTPWTGSFNYGYTF

size: -
J: TRBJ2-2
V: TRBV4-1
CDR3: CASSPQGRGGRTGELFF

size: -
J: TRBJ1-6
V: TRBV11-2
CDR3: CASSFRGGAGSPLHF

size: -
J: TRBJ2-7
V: TRBV3-1/TRBV3-2
CDR3: CASSPRPGGSYEQYF

size: -
J: TRBJ1-2
V: TRBV28
CDR3: CASSLGLSYGYTF

size: -
J: TRBJ1-5
V: TRBV6-1
CDR3: CASRDRNNQPQHF

size: -
J: TRBJ2-1
V: TRBV6-1
CDR3: CASSEFLAGGVEQFF

size: -
J: TRBJ1-5
V: TRBV15
CDR3: CATSRDSGTRPQHF

size: -
J: TRBJ1-5
V: TRBV15
CDR3: CATSNQRRDQPQHF

size: -
J: TRBJ2-7
V: TRBV18
CDR3: CASSPPLIAEQYF

size: -
J: TRBJ2-3
V: TRBV7-8
CDR3: CASSPRSGVVDTQYF

size: once
J: TRBJ2-7
V: TRBV2
CDR3: CASSPDSLEQYF

size: -
J: TRBJ2-5
V: TRBV5-1
CDR3: CASSLPGLAGVQETQYF

size: -
J: TRBJ1-1
V: TRBV29-1
CDR3: CSVRRFGVTEAFF

size: -
J: TRBJ2-3
V: TRBV2
CDR3: CARGKPERATDTQYF

size: -
J: TRBJ1-2
V: TRBV12-5
CDR3: CASGEEGGYTF

size: -
J: TRBJ2-5
V: TRBV5-1
CDR3: CASSPGQEAETQYF

size: -
J: TRBJ1-6
V: TRBV18
CDR3: CASSPPSVYNSPLHF

size: -
J: TRBJ1-5
V: TRBV7-2
CDR3: CASSLGGGWSNQPQHF

size: -
J: TRBJ2-1
V: TRBV1
CDR3: CTRGQDEQFF

size: few
J: TRBJ2-7
V: TRBV7-2
CDR3: CASSPSGGFGEQYF

size: -
J: TRBJ1-5
V: TRBV27
CDR3: CASSLVRVEQPQHF

size: few
J: TRBJ1-1
V: TRBV7-6
CDR3: CASSALRNTEAFF

size: few
J: TRBJ1-4
V: TRBV25-1
CDR3: CASSEWRVNQGVVRKLFF

size: -
J: TRBJ1-3
V: TRBV18
CDR3: CASSPRSQGGRNTIYF